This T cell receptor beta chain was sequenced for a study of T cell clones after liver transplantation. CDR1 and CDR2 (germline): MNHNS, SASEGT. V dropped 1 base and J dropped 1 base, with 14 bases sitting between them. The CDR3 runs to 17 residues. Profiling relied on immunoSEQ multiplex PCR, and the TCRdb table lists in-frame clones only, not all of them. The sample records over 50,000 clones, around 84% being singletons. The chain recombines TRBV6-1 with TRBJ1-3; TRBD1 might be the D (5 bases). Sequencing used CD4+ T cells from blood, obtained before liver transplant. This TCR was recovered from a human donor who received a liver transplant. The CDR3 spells CASSEGTRVGSGNTIYF. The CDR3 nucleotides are TGTGCCAGCAGTGAAGGGACAAGGGTAGGGTCTGGAAACACCATATATTTT.